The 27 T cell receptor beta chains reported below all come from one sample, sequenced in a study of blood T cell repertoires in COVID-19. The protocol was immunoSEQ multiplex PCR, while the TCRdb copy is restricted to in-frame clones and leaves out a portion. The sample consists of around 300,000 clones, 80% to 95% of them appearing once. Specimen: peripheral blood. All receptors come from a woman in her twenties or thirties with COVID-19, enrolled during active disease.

CDR3 DNA sequence: TGTGCCAGCAGTTTTCCGGAGGATCAGCCCCAGCATTTT. Translation gives CASSFPEDQPQHF. The chain employs TRBV28 and TRBJ1-5; D gene ambiguous. The germline V and J ends were trimmed by 3 bases and 5 bases, with 8 bases remaining between them. The length of the CDR3 is 13 residues. Germline CDR1 is MDHEN and CDR2 is SYDVKM. Full variable domain (missing parts from reference TRBV28 and TRBJ1-5): DVKVTQSSRYLVKRTGEKVFLECVQDMDHENMFWYRQDPGLGLRLIYFSYDVKMKEKGDIPEGYSVSREKKERFSLILESASTNQTSMYLCASSFPEDQPQHFGDGTRLSIL.

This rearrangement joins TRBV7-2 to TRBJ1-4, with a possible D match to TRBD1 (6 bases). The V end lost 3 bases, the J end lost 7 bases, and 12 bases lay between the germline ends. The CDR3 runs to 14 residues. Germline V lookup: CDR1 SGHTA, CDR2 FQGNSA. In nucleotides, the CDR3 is TGTGCCAGCAGCTTGGACAGAAACCGTGAAAAACTGTTTTTT. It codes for CASSLDRNREKLFF.

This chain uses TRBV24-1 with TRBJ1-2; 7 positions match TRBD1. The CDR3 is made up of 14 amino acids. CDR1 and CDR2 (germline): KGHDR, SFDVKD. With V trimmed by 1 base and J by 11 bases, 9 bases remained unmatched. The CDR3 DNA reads TGTGCCACCAGTGATTTAAGGGACAGAGCGGCGTACACCTTC. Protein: CATSDLRDRAAYTF.

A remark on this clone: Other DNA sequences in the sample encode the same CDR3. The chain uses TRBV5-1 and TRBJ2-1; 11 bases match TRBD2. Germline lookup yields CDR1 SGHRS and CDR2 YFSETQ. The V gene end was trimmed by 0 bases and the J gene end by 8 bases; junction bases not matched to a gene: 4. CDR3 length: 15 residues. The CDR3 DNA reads TGCGCCAGCAGCTTGGGTCTAGCGGGAGGCGATGAGCAGTTCTTC. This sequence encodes CASSLGLAGGDEQFF. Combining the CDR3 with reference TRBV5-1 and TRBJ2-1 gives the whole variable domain KAGVTQTPRYLIKTRGQQVTLSCSPISGHRSVSWYQQTPGQGLQFLFEYFSETQRNKGNFPGRFSGRQFSNSRSEMNVSTLELGDSALYLCASSLGLAGGDEQFFGPGTRLTVL.

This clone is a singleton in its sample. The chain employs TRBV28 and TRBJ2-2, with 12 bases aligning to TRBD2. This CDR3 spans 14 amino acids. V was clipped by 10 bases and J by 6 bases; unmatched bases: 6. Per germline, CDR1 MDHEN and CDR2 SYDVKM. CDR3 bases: TGTGCCACGACTAGCGGGAGTCTGTCCGGGGAGCTGTTTTTT. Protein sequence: CATTSGSLSGELFF.

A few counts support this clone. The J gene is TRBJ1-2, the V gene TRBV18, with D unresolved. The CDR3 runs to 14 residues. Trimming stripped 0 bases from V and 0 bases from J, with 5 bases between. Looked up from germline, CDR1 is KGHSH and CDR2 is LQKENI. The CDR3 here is CASSPPGPNYGYTF. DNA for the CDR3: TGTGCCAGCTCACCACCCGGTCCTAACTATGGCTACACCTTC.

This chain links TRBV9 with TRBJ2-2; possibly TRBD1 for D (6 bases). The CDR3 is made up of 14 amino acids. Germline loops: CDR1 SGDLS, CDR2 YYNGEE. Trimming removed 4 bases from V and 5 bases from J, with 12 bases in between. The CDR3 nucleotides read TGTGCCAGCAGCCCTCGTGGACAGACCGGGGAGCTGTTTTTT. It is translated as CASSPRGQTGELFF.

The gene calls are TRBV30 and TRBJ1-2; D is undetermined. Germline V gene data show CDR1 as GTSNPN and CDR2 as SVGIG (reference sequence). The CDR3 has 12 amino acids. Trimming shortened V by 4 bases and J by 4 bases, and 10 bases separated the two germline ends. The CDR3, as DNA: TGTGCCTGGATCAGGCAGGCCTATGGCTACACCTTC. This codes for CAWIRQAYGYTF. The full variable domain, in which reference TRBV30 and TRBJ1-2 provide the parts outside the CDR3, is SQTIHQWPATLVQPVGSPLSLECTVEGTSNPNLYWYRQAAGRGLQLLFYSVGIGQISSEVPQNLSASRPQDRQFILSSKKLLLSDSGFYLCAWIRQAYGYTFGSGTRLTVV.

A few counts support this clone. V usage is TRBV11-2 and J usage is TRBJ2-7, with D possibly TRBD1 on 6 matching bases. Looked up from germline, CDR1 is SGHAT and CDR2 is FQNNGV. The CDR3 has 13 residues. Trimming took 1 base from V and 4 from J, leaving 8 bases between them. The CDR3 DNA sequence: TGTGCCAGCAGCTTAGGACAGGTATACGAGCAGTACTTC. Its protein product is CASSLGQVYEQYF.

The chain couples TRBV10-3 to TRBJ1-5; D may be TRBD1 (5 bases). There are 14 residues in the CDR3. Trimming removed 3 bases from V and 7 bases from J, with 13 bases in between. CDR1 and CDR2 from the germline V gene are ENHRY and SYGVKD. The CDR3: CAISEGWGGQPQHF. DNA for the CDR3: TGTGCCATCAGTGAAGGCTGGGGCGGCCAGCCCCAGCATTTT.

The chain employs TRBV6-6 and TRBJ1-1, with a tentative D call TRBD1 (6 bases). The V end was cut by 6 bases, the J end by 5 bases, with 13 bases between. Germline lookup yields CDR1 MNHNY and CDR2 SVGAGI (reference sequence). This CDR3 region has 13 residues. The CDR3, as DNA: TGTGCCAGCAGACAGGGAGCAGATACTGAAGCTTTCTTT. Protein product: CASRQGADTEAFF.

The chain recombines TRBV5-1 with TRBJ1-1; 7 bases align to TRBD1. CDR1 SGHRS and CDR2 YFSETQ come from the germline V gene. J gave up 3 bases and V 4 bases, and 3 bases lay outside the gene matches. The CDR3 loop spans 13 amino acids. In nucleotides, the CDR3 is TGCGCCAGCAGCCCGGGACAGTACACTGAAGCTTTCTTT. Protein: CASSPGQYTEAFF.

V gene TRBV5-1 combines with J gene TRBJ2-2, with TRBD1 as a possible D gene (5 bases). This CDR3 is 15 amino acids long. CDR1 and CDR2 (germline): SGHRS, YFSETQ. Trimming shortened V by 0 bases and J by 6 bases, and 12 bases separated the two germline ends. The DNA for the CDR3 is TGCGCCAGCAGCTTGGCCGCCAGGGCCCCCGGGGAGCTGTTTTTT. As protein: CASSLAARAPGELFF.

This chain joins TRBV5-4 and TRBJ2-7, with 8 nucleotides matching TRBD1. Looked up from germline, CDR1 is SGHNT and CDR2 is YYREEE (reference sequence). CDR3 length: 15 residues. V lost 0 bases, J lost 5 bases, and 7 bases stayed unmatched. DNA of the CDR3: TGTGCCAGCAGCTTGGTCGGCAGGGGGCCTGACGAGCAGTACTTC. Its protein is CASSLVGRGPDEQYF.

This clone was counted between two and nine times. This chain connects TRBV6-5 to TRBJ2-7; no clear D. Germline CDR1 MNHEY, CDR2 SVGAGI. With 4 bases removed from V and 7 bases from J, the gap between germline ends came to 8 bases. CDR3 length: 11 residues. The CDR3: CASSLDGEQYF. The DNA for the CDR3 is TGTGCCAGCAGTTTAGACGGGGAGCAGTACTTC.

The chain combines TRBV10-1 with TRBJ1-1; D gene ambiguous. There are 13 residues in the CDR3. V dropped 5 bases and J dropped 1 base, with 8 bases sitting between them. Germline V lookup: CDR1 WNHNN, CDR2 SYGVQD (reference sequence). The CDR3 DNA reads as TGCGCCAGCAGTTTAGACTGGAACACTGAAGCTTTCTTT. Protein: CASSLDWNTEAFF.

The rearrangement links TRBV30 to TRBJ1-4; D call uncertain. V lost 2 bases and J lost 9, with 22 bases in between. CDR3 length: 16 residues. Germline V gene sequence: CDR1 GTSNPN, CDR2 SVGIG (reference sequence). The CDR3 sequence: CAWSYGGWWENQKLFF. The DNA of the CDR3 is TGTGCCTGGAGTTACGGCGGGTGGTGGGAAAATCAAAAACTGTTTTTT.

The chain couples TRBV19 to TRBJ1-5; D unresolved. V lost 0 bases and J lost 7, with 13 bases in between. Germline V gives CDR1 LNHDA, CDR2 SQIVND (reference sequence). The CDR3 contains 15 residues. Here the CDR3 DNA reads TGTGCCAGTAGTATAGATCTTCTATCCAGGCAGCCCCAGCATTTT. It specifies CASSIDLLSRQPQHF.

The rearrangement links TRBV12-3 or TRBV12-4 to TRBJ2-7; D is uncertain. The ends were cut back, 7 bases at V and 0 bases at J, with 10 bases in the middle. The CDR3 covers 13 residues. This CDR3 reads CASTKPGSYEQYF. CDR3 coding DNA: TGTGCCAGCACCAAACCGGGCTCCTACGAGCAGTACTTC.

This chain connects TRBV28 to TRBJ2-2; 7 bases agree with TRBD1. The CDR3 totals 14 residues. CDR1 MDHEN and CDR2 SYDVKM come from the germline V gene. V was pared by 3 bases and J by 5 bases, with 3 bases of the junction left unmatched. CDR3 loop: CASSLTGSTGELFF. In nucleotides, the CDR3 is TGTGCCAGCAGTTTGACAGGGAGTACCGGGGAGCTGTTTTTT.

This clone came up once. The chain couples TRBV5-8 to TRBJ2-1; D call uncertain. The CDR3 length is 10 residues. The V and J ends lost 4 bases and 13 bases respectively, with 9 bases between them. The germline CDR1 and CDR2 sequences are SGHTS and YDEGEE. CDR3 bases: TGTGCCAGCAGCCCTCCGTTTCAGTTCTTC. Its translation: CASSPPFQFF.

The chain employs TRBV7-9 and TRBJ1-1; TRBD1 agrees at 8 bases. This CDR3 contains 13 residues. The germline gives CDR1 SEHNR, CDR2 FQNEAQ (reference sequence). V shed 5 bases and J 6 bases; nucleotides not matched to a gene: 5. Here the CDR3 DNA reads TGTGCCAGCAGCGGGACAGGTTTTGCTGAAGCTTTCTTT. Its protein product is CASSGTGFAEAFF. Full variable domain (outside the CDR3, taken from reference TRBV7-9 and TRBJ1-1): DTGVSQNPRHKITKRGQNVTFRCDPISEHNRLYWYRQTLGQGPEFLTYFQNEAQLEKSRLLSDRFSAERPKGSFSTLEIQRTEQGDSAMYLCASSGTGFAEAFFGQGTRLTVV.

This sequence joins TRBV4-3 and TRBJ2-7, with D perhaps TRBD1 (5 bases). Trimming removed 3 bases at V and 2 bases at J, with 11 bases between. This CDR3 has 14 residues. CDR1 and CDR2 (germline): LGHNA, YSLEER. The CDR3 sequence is CASSQAGWAYEQYF. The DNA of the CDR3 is TGCGCCAGCAGCCAGGCAGGGTGGGCCTACGAGCAGTACTTC.

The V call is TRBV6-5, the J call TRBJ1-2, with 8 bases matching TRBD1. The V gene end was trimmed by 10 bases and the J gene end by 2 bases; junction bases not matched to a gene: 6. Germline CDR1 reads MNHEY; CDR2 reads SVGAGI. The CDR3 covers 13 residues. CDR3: CATSDRGNYGYTF. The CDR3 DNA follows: TGTGCCACCTCTGACAGGGGAAACTATGGCTACACCTTC.

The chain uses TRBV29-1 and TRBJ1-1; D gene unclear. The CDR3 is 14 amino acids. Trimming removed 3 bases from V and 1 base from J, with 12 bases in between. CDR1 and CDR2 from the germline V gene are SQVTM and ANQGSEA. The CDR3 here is CSVDATEPNTEAFF. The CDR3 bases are TGCAGCGTTGACGCTACAGAACCGAACACTGAAGCTTTCTTT.

CDR3 protein: CASSLAGLAGGPNYEQYF. DNA of the CDR3: TGTGCCAGCAGCTTAGCGGGACTAGCGGGAGGGCCTAACTACGAGCAGTACTTC. The chain uses TRBV7-8 and TRBJ2-7, with 16 bases aligning to TRBD2. The CDR3 consists of 18 residues. CDR1 SGHVS and CDR2 FQNEAQ come from the germline V gene. Trimming removed 0 bases from V and 3 bases from J; junction bases left unmatched: 5.

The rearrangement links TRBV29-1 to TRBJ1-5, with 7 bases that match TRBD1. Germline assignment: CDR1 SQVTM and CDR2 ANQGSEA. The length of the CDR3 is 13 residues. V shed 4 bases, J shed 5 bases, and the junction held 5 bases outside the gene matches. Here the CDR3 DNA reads TGCAGCGTTGGAGACAGGGTAGATCAGCCCCAGCATTTT. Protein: CSVGDRVDQPQHF. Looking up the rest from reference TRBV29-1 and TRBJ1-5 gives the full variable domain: SAVISQKPSRDICQRGTSLTIQCQVDSQVTMMFWYRQQPGQSLTLIATANQGSEATYESGFVIDKFPISRPNLTFSTLTVSNMSPEDSSIYLCSVGDRVDQPQHFGDGTRLSIL.